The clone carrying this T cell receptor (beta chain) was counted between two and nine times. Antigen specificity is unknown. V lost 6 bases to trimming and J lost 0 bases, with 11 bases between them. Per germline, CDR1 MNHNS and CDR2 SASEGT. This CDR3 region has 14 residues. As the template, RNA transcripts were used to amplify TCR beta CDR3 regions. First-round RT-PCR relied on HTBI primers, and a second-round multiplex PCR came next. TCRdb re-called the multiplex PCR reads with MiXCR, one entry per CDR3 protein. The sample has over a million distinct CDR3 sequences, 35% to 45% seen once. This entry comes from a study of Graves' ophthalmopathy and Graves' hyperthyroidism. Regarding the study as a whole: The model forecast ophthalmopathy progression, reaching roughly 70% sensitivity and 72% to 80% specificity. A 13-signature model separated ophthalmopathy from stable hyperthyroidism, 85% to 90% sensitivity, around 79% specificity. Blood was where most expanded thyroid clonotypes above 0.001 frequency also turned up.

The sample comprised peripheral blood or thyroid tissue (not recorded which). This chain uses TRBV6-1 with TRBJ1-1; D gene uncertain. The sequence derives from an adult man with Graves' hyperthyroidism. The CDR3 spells CASSSERMNTEAFF. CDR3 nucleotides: TGTGCCAGCAGCTCGGAGCGGATGAACACTGAAGCTTTCTTT.